The clone carrying this T cell receptor (beta chain) was detected ten times or more. Per the germline V gene, CDR1 is MDHEN and CDR2 is SYDVKM. The CDR3 spans 17 residues. Trimming cost V 6 bases and J 1 base, with 21 bases left between them. These data belong to a study of neurological immune-mediated disorders. TCRdb independently ran MiXCR on the 5' RACE reads; one entry per CDR3 protein. Of more than 70,000 distinct CDR3 sequences in the sample, about 10% were seen once. Stated time point: longitudinal time-point 1 (baseline). Sequencing was done on a sample of PBMCs. This sequence joins TRBV28 and TRBJ2-5, with D perhaps TRBD1 (5 bases). The TCR was taken from a man aged 25-45 years in good health. As DNA, the CDR3 is TGTGCCAGCAGCCGCGCGCCAGGGAAGAGCGTCCAAGAGACCCAGTACTTC. This translates into CASSRAPGKSVQETQYF. The full variable domain, its missing parts supplied by reference TRBV28 and TRBJ2-5, is DVKVTQSSRYLVKRTGEKVFLECVQDMDHENMFWYRQDPGLGLRLIYFSYDVKMKEKGDIPEGYSVSREKKERFSLILESASTNQTSMYLCASSRAPGKSVQETQYFGPGTRLLVL.